The 9 T cell receptor beta chains below were found in one sample sequenced in a study of blood T cell repertoires in COVID-19. Only in-frame clones appear in the TCRdb table, and some are missing; sequencing was by immunoSEQ multiplex PCR. The data hold over 50,000 clones, with more than 90% observed a single time. Sequenced: peripheral blood. All receptors come from a man aged 45-60 years with active COVID-19.

The chain recombines TRBV6-1 with TRBJ2-3; 9 positions match TRBD2. The germline V gene encodes CDR1 MNHNS and CDR2 SASEGT. V was pared by 0 bases and J by 7 bases, with 2 bases of the junction left unmatched. The CDR3 covers 14 residues. CDR3 bases: TGTGCCAGCAGTGAAGCGCCTAGCGGGAATACGCAGTATTTT. This codes for CASSEAPSGNTQYF.

The chain joins TRBV18 to TRBJ2-3, with 10 bases aligning to TRBD1. Germline CDR1 is KGHSH and CDR2 is LQKENI. V shed 3 bases and J 5 bases; nucleotides not matched to a gene: 5. This CDR3 contains 15 residues. The CDR3 DNA sequence: TGTGCCAGCTCACCTGACAGGGGGCGGGAAGATACGCAGTATTTT. This sequence encodes CASSPDRGREDTQYF. Full variable domain (remainder filled in from reference TRBV18 and TRBJ2-3): NAGVMQNPRHLVRRRGQEARLRCSPMKGHSHVYWYRQLPEEGLKFMVYLQKENIIDESGMPKERFSAEFPKEGPSILRIQQVVRGDSAAYFCASSPDRGREDTQYFGPGTRLTVL.

The V call is TRBV7-9, the J call TRBJ2-2, with D unresolved. The V end was cut by 3 bases, the J end by 6 bases, with 8 bases between. From germline, CDR1 is SEHNR and CDR2 FQNEAQ (reference sequence). The CDR3 extends over 13 amino acids. DNA of the CDR3: TGTGCCAGCAGCTTCGAGGCGGCCGGGGAGCTGTTTTTT. Protein sequence: CASSFEAAGELFF.

Only one count was recorded for this clone. The chain employs TRBV24-1 and TRBJ2-7, with TRBD2 as a possible D gene (5 bases). This CDR3 has 15 amino acids. Germline assignment: CDR1 KGHDR and CDR2 SFDVKD. Trimming removed 3 bases at V and 4 bases at J, with 15 bases between. The CDR3 DNA sequence: TGTGCCACCAGTGATCCCAGGAGCGGAATATACGAGCAGTACTTC. Residues: CATSDPRSGIYEQYF.

This chain connects TRBV25-1 to TRBJ1-2; 10 bases match TRBD1. The CDR3 totals 13 residues. The V gene end was trimmed by 7 bases and the J gene end by 7 bases; junction bases not matched to a gene: 6. Germline assignment: CDR1 MGHDK and CDR2 SYGVNS. CDR3 amino acids: CASKRQGASGYTF. The CDR3 DNA reads TGTGCCAGCAAGAGACAGGGGGCGAGTGGCTACACCTTC.

V and J are TRBV18 and TRBJ1-4; 11 bases are a match to TRBD1. Germline loops: CDR1 KGHSH, CDR2 LQKENI. Trimming at V came to 6 bases and at J to 10 bases, leaving 7 bases not matched to a gene. The CDR3 spans 14 residues. In DNA form, the CDR3 reads TGTGCCAGCTCCGGACAGGGGGCATTTGGAAAACTGTTTTTT. It translates to CASSGQGAFGKLFF.

The chain links TRBV5-5 to TRBJ1-4; 12 bases align to TRBD1. The V gene end was trimmed by 4 bases and the J gene end by 7 bases; junction bases not matched to a gene: 8. Germline V gene sequence: CDR1 SGHKS, CDR2 YYEKEE (reference sequence). This CDR3 comprises 16 residues. The CDR3 reads CASSAGQGARGEKLFF. The DNA of the CDR3 is TGTGCCAGCAGCGCGGGACAGGGGGCGCGGGGTGAAAAACTGTTTTTT.

The J gene is TRBJ1-4, the V gene TRBV30; 7 bases fit TRBD1. CDR1 and CDR2 from the germline V gene are GTSNPN and SVGIG (reference sequence). CDR3 length equals 17 residues. The V segment lost 0 bases and the J segment 0 bases; nucleotides outside the gene matches: 7. The CDR3 coding sequence is TGTGCCTGGAGTGTCCGGGACAGTCCTTCAACTAATGAAAAACTGTTTTTT. Protein sequence: CAWSVRDSPSTNEKLFF.

This chain links TRBV7-2 with TRBJ2-2, with D possibly being TRBD2 (5 bases). The germline gives CDR1 SGHTA, CDR2 FQGNSA. This CDR3 has 15 residues. Trimming shortened V by 6 bases and J by 4 bases, and 15 bases separated the two germline ends. The CDR3 DNA reads as TGTGCCAGCAGTGAACGGGGTTTTGCCACCGGGGAGCTGTTTTTT. As protein: CASSERGFATGELFF.